The present entry profiles one TCR beta chain with its context. No antigen is known for it. The CDR3 length is 15 residues. V dropped 3 bases and J dropped 0 bases, with 13 bases sitting between them. Germline values: CDR1 GTSNPN, CDR2 SVGIG (reference sequence). 13 Jbeta primers and 60 Vbeta primers were used for the PCR. The repertoire was sequenced with immunoSEQ multiplex PCR; TCRdb's copy has only in-frame clones and lacks some. This repertoire shows approximately 110,000 clones, approximately 80% found once; its top ten account for under 0.3%. The data originate from a study of cytomegalovirus exposure and HLA in healthy donors. The study, taken as a whole, reports: Some TCR beta chains (roughly 160 of them) were listed as cytomegalovirus-associated. Donors were assumed by presence/absence analyses to have roughly uniform sequencing depth.

The chain uses TRBV30 and TRBJ2-3, with TRBD1 as a possible D gene (6 bases). The clonotype originates from a man over 45 in good health and CMV-seronegative. Sequenced sample: PBMCs. CDR3 amino acids: CAWSQDRTSTDTQYF. The CDR3 bases are TGTGCCTGGAGCCAGGACAGAACTAGCACAGATACGCAGTATTTT.